This TCR beta chain comes out of a study of cytomegalovirus exposure and HLA in healthy donors. Notes on this clone: The antigen remains undetermined.

Whole-study results and caveats: The dataset shows that most TCR sequences were rare, while some public TCRs occurred in many donors.

Germline values: CDR1 WNHNN, CDR2 SYGVQD (reference sequence). CDR3 length equals 12 residues. Unmatched junction bases numbered 0, after V lost 6 bases and J lost 4 bases. Produced via immunoSEQ multiplex PCR; TCRdb's table is partial and in-frame only. The table lists 150,000 to 200,000 clones, roughly 81% of them singletons. The chain combines TRBV10-1 with TRBJ2-1, with 7 bases matching TRBD1. The source material was PBMCs. The TCR sequence derives from a woman younger than 45 in good health and CMV-seronegative. The CDR3, as DNA: TGCGCCAGCAGGGGACAGTACAATGAGCAGTTCTTC. It codes for CASRGQYNEQFF.